Reported below is one T cell receptor (beta chain). Its antigen remains unknown. The junction differs from germline at one of its ends, possibly a read error. This CDR3 is built from 16 residues. Germline V lookup: CDR1 GTSNPN, CDR2 SVGIG (reference sequence). These data come from a study of cytomegalovirus exposure and HLA in healthy donors. Study-wide context: The approximately 710 first-cohort repertoires and the 95 to 150 validation repertoires shared the same platform, a later analysis reported. Study results and caveats: TCR sequences were mostly rare, though some public TCRs occurred in many donors. Cytomegalovirus association was assigned to over 150 TCR beta chains.

The method was immunoSEQ multiplex PCR; TCRdb's version includes in-frame clones alone and lacks a portion of them. The repertoire has 200,000 to 250,000 clones, approximately 80% of them found once; the top ten carry around an eighth. The rearrangement links TRBV30 to TRBJ1-2; TRBD1 matches 7 bases. This clonotype was obtained from a young woman in good health and CMV-seropositive. Sequenced input: PBMCs. The CDR3 nucleotides read TGTGCCCGGAGTGTACCCGGGACAGAGAACGTGTATGGCTACACCTTC. Amino acid sequence: CARSVPGTENVYGYTF.